This is a list of T cell receptor beta chains from one sample in a study of long-term antiretroviral therapy in people with HIV. Sequencing was performed with immunoSEQ multiplex PCR; in TCRdb, only in-frame clones are kept and a portion is missing. The sample records 13,000 or so clones, around 77% being singletons. The source material was unsorted PBMCs, sampled 1.3 years after starting antiretroviral therapy. Every receptor here comes from a woman aged 18 to 35 with HIV. The CDR3 runs from the conserved cysteine through the conserved F or W.

>TRBV5-1
CASSFAGTGELFF
>TRBV28
CASRIAGGPSSQHF
>TRBV27
CASINLAGDTDTQYF
>TRBV19
CASSIELANYGYTF
>TRBV9
CASSVDRDRGYEQYF
>TRBV6-5
CASSYSRAGDEQYF
>TRBV11-1
CASSLEGSYEQYF
>TRBV20-1
CSARGPDTQYF
>TRBV29-1
CSVEDLGRVMIAETQYF
>TRBV29-1
CSVDVVSGSVEQFF
>TRBV19
CASSIAGVLDTEAFF
>TRBV5-1
CASSLGAGIYEQYF
>TRBV2
CASTQSKPGRETQYF
>TRBV27
CASSLSYNTEAFF
>TRBV7-2
CASSLALETQYF
>TRBV9
CASSVVDRNTEAFF
>TRBV7-2
CASSFRGGGISAGANVLTF
>TRBV11-2
CASSLKETQYF
>TRBV7-6
CASSPLAGESYEQYF
>TRBV5-4
CASSLDRTGEEKLFF
>TRBV7-7
CASSLAGTGPSEQFF
>TRBV4-2
CASSQDLEGYYGYTF
>TRBV7-2
CASSPDREIGTGELFF
>TRBV9
CASSVGGRAYEQYF
>TRBV5-1
CASGPLQGLNTEAFF
>TRBV18
CASSPKGQGVFSGYTF
>TRBV19
CASSAEGEREAFF
>TRBV2
CASVMGQDNQPQHF
>TRBV6-1
CASSANMNRVNTEAFF
>TRBV7-8
CASSFSGAINQPQHF
>TRBV30
CAWSLTLRGDSEQYF
>TRBV5-6
CASSLQESPYEQYF
>TRBV30
CAWSVSLNTEAFF
>TRBV2
CASSLKREGLHEQYF
>TRBV28
CASSLSHSGANVLTF
>TRBV30
CAWSVGDEQYF
>TRBV19
CASSIWPGTPYEQYF
>TRBV4-1
CASSQEDGGERLEQFF
>TRBV15
CATSFRGSLSYEQYF
>TRBV7-9
CASTPQGGINEKLFF
>TRBV7-9
CASSLRGTNTGELFF
>TRBV29-1
CSVGRENTEAFF
>TRBV10-3
CAISELDRGGTEAFF
>TRBV4-3
CASSQDEGSGEFF
>TRBV5-1
CASSLEAGVVYGYTF
>TRBV7-6
CASSLVLSGRTGELFF
>TRBV2
CASSEEPVTDTQYF
>TRBV11-2
CASSLQGGNTEAFF
>TRBV5-1
CASSRDKNTEAFF
>TRBV7-2
CASSQRQDSVAFF
>TRBV10-3
CAIRGDLNYGYTF
>TRBV11-2
CASSWQTSGRADTQYF
>TRBV4-2
CASSQIRGDTEAFF
>TRBV5-1
CASSWGLGTAQETQYF
>TRBV29-1
CSVRTDSNQPQHF
>TRBV25-1
CASSESRVVQETQYF
>TRBV20-1
CSAREYEQYF
>TRBV7-8
CASSFFRGLGYGYTF
>TRBV7-9
CASLYGGVGTEAFF